One sample yielded the 6 T cell receptor beta chains listed below, sequenced in a study of regulatory T cells in long-lasting Graves disease. Noted time point: newly diagnosed GD, antithyroid drugs for less than 3 months. Extracted PBMC RNA gave rise to the TCR library. Arm-PCR with iRepertoire HTBI primers amplified the CDR3 regions for these TCR beta libraries. Each CDR3 protein gets one entry after TCRdb re-called the multiplex PCR reads with MiXCR. The repertoire holds a few hundred thousand distinct CDR3 sequences, 10% to 15% seen once, with 15% to 20% in the top ten. These data also formed part of another study, on T cells in Graves' hyperthyroidism and ophthalmopathy.

The sequenced sample was peripheral blood mononuclear cells (PBMCs), obtained at new diagnosis, from a patient treated with antithyroid drugs. The receptors shown here come from a woman younger than 30 with Graves disease.

This clonotype showed up many times. The chain employs TRBV11-2 and TRBJ2-3; D remains ambiguous. CDR1 SGHAT and CDR2 FQNNGV come from the germline V gene. Deletions cut 3 bases from V and 2 bases from J, with 6 bases between. The CDR3 runs to 13 residues. The CDR3 DNA sequence: TGTGCCAGCAGCTTTAGGGCCACAGATACGCAGTATTTT. It translates to CASSFRATDTQYF.

This clonotype was found many times. The rearrangement joins TRBV27 to TRBJ2-1; perhaps TRBD1 as D (6 bases). Trimming shortened V by 0 bases and J by 4 bases, and 13 bases separated the two germline ends. The CDR3 runs to 16 residues. Germline CDR1 is MNHEY and CDR2 is SMNVEV (reference sequence). The CDR3 is CASSLSSPGTYNEQFF. The CDR3 DNA reads TGTGCCAGCAGTTTATCCTCTCCCGGGACATACAATGAGCAGTTCTTC.

This clonotype was detected many times. The chain uses TRBV6-2 or TRBV6-3 and TRBJ2-3; 14 bases line up with TRBD2. Germline V gives CDR1 MNHEY, CDR2 SVGEGT. The V gene end was trimmed by 4 bases and the J gene end by 6 bases; junction bases not matched to a gene: 0. The CDR3 contains 14 residues. In DNA form, the CDR3 reads TGTGCCAGCAGTTGGACTAGCGGGGGGGATACGCAGTATTTT. Encoded protein: CASSWTSGGDTQYF.

The CDR3 DNA is TGCAGTGCTCCCTTCCTCACTAGCGGGACTGGGGAGCAGTACTTC. Its translation: CSAPFLTSGTGEQYF. The chain couples TRBV20-1 to TRBJ2-7; 10 nucleotides agree with TRBD2. V lost 5 bases, J lost 7 bases, and 14 bases stayed unmatched. Germline CDR1 reads DFQATT; CDR2 reads SNEGSKA (reference sequence). This CDR3 spans 15 amino acids.

In its sample, this clonotype was seen a few times. This chain connects TRBV7-9 to TRBJ1-5; D is unresolved. The CDR3 has 13 residues. The V gene lost 1 base and the J gene lost 5 bases, with 6 bases spanning the gap. Germline loops: CDR1 SEHNR, CDR2 FQNEAQ (reference sequence). CDR3 sequence: CASSLGLDQPQHF. For the CDR3, the DNA is TGTGCCAGCAGCTTAGGCCTGGATCAGCCCCAGCATTTT.

In its sample, this clonotype was seen many times. The rearrangement joins TRBV6-2 or TRBV6-3 to TRBJ2-2; D not resolved. This CDR3 is built from 16 residues. CDR1 MNHEY and CDR2 SVGEGT come from the germline V gene. Trimming stripped 5 bases from V and 4 bases from J, with 17 bases between. The CDR3 nucleotides read TGTGCCAGCAGTGAAGACACCCGAATTAGCACCGGGGAGCTGTTTTTT. Translation: CASSEDTRISTGELFF.